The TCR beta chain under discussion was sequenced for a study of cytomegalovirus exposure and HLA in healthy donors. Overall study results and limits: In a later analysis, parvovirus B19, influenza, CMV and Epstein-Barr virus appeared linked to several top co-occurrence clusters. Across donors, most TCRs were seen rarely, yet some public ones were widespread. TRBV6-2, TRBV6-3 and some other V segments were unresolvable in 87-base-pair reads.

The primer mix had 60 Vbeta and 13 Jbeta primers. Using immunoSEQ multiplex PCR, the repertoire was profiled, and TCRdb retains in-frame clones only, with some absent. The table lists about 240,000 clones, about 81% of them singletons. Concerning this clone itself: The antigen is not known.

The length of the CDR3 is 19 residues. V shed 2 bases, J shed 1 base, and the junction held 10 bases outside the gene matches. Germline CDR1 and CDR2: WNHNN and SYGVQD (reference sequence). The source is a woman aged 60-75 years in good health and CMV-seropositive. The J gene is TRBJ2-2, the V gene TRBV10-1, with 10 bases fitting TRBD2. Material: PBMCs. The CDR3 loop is CASSESPAGGPKNTGELFF. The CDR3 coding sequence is TGCGCCAGCAGTGAGAGTCCAGCGGGAGGGCCTAAGAACACCGGGGAGCTGTTTTTT.